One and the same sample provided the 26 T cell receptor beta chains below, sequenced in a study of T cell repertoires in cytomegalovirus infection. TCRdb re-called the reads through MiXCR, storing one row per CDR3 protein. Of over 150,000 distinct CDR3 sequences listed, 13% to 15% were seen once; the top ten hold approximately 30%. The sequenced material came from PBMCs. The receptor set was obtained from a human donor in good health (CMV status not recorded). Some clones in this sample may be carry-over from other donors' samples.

Here the CDR3 reads CSARALLGHRGGGTQYF. CDR3 nucleotide sequence: TGCAGTGCTAGAGCCCTTTTGGGACATCGGGGAGGCGGGACCCAGTACTTC. The chain uses TRBV20-1 and TRBJ2-5; D tentatively reads TRBD1 or TRBD2 (6 bases each). The CDR3 runs 17 residues. Germline lookup yields CDR1 DFQATT and CDR2 SNEGSKA (reference sequence). The germline V and J ends were trimmed by 1 base and 7 bases, with 25 bases remaining between them.

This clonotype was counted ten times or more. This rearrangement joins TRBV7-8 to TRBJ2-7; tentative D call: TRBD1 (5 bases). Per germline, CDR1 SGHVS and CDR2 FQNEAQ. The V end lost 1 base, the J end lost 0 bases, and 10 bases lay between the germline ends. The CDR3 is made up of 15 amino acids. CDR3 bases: TGTGCCAGCAGCTTAGGAAGGGGCAGCTCCTACGAGCAGTACTTC. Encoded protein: CASSLGRGSSYEQYF.

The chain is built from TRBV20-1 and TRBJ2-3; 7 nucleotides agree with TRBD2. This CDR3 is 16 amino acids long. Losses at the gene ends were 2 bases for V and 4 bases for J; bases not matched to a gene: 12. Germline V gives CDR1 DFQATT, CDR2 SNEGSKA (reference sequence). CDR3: CSARLRAGRLSDTQYF. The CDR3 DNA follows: TGCAGTGCTAGATTGCGAGCGGGGAGATTGTCAGATACGCAGTATTTT.

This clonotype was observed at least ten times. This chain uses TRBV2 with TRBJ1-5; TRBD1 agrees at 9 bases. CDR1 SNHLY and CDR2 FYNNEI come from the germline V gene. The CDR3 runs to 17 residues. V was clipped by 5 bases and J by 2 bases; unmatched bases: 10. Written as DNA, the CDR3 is TGTGCCAGCAGTCTATCGGACAGGGGAGACGGCAATCAGCCCCAGCATTTT. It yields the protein CASSLSDRGDGNQPQHF.

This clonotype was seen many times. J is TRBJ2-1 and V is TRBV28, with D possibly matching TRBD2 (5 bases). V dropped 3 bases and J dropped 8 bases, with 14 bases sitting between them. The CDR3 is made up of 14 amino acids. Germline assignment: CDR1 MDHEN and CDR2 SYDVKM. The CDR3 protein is CASSLLVRGDEQFF. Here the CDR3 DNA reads TGTGCCAGCAGTTTGCTAGTCCGGGGAGATGAGCAGTTCTTC.

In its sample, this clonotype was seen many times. In DNA, the CDR3 is TGTGCCAGCAGCTTAGAAGCGGTCCTTACCACAGATACGCAGTATTTT. This translates into CASSLEAVLTTDTQYF. The V gene is TRBV7-2, the J gene TRBJ2-3; a possible D gene is TRBD2 (5 bases). The CDR3 is 16 amino acids. V dropped 1 base and J dropped 2 bases, with 13 bases sitting between them. Germline V CDR1 and CDR2: SGHTA, FQGNSA.

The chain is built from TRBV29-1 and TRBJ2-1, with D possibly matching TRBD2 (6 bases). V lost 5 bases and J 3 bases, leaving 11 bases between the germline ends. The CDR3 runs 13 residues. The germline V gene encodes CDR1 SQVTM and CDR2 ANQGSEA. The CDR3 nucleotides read TGCAGCGTTTCCGGGACTGGCTACAATGAGCAGTTCTTC. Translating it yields CSVSGTGYNEQFF.

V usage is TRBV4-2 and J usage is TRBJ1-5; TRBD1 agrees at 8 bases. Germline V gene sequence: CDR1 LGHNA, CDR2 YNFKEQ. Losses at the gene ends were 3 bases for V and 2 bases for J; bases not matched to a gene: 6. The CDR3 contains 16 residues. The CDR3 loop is CASSHPDRAGNQPQHF. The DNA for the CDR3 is TGTGCCAGCAGCCATCCGGACAGGGCTGGCAATCAGCCCCAGCATTTT.

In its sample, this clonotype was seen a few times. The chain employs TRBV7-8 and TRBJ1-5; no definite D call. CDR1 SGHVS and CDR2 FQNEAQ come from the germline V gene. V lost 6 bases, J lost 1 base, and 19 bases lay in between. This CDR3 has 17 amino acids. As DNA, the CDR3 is TGTGCCAGCAGAAAAGGACCGGGTGGGTCGAGCAATCAGCCCCAGCATTTT. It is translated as CASRKGPGGSSNQPQHF.

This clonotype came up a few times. The chain's CDR3 is CAISEGFGTINSPLHF. CDR3 coding DNA: TGTGCCATCAGTGAAGGTTTCGGAACAATTAATTCACCCCTCCACTTT. The chain combines TRBV10-3 with TRBJ1-6, with D hard to call. CDR1 and CDR2 (germline): ENHRY, SYGVKD. CDR3 length equals 16 residues. The V end lost 3 bases, the J end lost 6 bases, and 15 bases lay between the germline ends.

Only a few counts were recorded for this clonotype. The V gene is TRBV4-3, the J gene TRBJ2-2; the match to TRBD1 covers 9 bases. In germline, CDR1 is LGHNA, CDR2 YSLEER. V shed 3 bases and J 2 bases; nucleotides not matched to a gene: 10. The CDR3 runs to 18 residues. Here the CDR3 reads CASSQGPGTGINTGELFF. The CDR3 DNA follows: TGCGCCAGCAGCCAGGGTCCCGGGACAGGGATCAACACCGGGGAGCTGTTTTTT.

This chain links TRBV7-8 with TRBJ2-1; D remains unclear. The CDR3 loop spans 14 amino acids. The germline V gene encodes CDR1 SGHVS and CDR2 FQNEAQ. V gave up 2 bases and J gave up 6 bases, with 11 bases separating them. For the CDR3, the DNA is TGTGCCAGCAGCTTATCCCCCCTGCCCAATGAGCAGTTCTTC. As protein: CASSLSPLPNEQFF.

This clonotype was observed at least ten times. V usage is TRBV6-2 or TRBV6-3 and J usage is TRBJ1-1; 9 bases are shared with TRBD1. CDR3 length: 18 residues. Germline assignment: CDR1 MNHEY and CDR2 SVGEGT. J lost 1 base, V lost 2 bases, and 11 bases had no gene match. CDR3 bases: TGTGCCAGCAGTTACGATGGGACAGGGAGAGTGGGGAACACTGAAGCTTTCTTT. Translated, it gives CASSYDGTGRVGNTEAFF.

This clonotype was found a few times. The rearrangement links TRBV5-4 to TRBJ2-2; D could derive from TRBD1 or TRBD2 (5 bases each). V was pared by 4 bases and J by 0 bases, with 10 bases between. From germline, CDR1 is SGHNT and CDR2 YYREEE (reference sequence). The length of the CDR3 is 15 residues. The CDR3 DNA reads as TGTGCCAGCAGCCACGGGACCCCGAACACCGGGGAGCTGTTTTTT. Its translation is CASSHGTPNTGELFF.

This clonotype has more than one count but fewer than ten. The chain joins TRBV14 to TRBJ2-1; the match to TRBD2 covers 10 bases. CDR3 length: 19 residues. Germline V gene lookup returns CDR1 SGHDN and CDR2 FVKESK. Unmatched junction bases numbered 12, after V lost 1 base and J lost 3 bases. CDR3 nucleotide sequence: TGTGCCAGCAGCCAAGGTGAGGTAGCGGGAGGCCAAATCTACAATGAGCAGTTCTTC. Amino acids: CASSQGEVAGGQIYNEQFF.

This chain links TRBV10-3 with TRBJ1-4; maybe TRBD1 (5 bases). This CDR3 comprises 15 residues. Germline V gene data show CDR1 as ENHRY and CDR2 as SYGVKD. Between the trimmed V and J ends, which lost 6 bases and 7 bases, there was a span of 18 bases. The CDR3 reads CAIRSGTGGGEKLFF. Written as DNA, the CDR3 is TGTGCCATCAGGTCAGGGACCGGCGGTGGTGAAAAACTGTTTTTT.

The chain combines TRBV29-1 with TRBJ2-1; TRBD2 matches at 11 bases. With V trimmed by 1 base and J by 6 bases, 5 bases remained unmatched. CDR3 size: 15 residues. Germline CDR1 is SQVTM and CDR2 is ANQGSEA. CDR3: CSVEVASGRSNEQFF. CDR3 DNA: TGCAGCGTTGAAGTGGCTAGCGGGAGGAGCAATGAGCAGTTCTTC.

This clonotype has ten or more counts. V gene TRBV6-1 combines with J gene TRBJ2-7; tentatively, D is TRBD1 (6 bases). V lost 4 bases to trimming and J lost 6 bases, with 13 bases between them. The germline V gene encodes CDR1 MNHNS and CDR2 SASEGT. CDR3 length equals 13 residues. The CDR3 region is CASSAYRVGEQYF. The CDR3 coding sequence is TGTGCCAGCAGTGCTTACAGGGTGGGCGAGCAGTACTTC.

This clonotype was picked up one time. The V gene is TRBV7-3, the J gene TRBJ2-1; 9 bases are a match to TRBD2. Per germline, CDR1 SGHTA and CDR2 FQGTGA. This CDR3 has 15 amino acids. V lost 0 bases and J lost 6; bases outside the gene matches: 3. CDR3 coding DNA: TGTGCCAGCAGCTTAACGGCGGGAGGGCCCAATGAGCAGTTCTTC. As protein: CASSLTAGGPNEQFF. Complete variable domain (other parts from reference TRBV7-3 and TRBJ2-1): GAGVSQTPSNKVTEKGKYVELRCDPISGHTALYWYRQSLGQGPEFLIYFQGTGAADDSGLPNDRFFAVRPEGSVSTLKIQRTERGDSAVYLCASSLTAGGPNEQFFGPGTRLTVL.

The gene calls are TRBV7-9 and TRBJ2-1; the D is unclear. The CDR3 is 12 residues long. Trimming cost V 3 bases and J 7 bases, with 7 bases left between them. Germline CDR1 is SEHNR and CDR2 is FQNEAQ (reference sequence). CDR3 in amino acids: CASSFQRNEQFF. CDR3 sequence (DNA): TGTGCCAGCAGCTTTCAAAGGAATGAGCAGTTCTTC.

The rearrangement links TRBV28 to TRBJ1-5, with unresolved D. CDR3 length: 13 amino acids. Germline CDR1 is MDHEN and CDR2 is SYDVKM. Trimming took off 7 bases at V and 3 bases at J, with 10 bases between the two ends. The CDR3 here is CASISGLNQPQHF. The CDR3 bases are TGTGCCAGCATAAGCGGACTCAATCAGCCCCAGCATTTT.

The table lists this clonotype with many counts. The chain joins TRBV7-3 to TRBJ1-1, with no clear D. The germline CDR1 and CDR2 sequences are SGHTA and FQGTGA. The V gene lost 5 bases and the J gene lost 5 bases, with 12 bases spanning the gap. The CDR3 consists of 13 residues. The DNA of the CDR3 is TGTGCCAGCAGCACGACCGCGAGGACTGAAGCTTTCTTT. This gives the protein CASSTTARTEAFF.

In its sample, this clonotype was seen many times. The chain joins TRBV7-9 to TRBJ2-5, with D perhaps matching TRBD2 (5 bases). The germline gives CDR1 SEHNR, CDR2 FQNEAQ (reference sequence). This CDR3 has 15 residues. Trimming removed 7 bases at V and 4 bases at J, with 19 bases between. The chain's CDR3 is CASTGLRHISETQYF. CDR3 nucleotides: TGTGCCAGCACCGGACTTAGGCACATCTCAGAGACCCAGTACTTC. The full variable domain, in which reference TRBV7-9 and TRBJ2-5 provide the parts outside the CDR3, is DTGVSQNPRHKITKRGQNVTFRCDPISEHNRLYWYRQTLGQGPEFLTYFQNEAQLEKSRLLSDRFSAERPKGSFSTLEIQRTEQGDSAMYLCASTGLRHISETQYFGPGTRLLVL.

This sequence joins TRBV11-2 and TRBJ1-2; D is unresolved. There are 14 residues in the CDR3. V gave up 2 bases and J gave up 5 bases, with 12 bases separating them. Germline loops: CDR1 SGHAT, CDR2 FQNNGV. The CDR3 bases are TGTGCCAGCAGCTTACGGCGCAGCCAATATGGCTACACCTTC. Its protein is CASSLRRSQYGYTF.

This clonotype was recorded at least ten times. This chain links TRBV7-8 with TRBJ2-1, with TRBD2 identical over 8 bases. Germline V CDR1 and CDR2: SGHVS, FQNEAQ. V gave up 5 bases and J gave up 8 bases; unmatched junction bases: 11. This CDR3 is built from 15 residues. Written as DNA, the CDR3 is TGTGCCAGCAGCCCTCTCGGGAGGGCGGGGCATGAGCAGTTCTTC. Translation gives CASSPLGRAGHEQFF.

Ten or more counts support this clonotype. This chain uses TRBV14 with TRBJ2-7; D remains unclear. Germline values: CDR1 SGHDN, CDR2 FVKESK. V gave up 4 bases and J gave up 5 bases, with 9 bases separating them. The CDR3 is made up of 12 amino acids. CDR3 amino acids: CASSPSAHEQYF. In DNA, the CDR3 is TGTGCCAGCAGCCCCAGCGCCCACGAGCAGTACTTC. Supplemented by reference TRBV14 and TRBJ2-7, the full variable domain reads EAGVTQFPSHSVIEKGQTVTLRCDPISGHDNLYWYRRVMGKEIKFLLHFVKESKQDESGMPNNRFLAERTGGTYSTLKVQPAELEDSGVYFCASSPSAHEQYFGPGTRLTVT.